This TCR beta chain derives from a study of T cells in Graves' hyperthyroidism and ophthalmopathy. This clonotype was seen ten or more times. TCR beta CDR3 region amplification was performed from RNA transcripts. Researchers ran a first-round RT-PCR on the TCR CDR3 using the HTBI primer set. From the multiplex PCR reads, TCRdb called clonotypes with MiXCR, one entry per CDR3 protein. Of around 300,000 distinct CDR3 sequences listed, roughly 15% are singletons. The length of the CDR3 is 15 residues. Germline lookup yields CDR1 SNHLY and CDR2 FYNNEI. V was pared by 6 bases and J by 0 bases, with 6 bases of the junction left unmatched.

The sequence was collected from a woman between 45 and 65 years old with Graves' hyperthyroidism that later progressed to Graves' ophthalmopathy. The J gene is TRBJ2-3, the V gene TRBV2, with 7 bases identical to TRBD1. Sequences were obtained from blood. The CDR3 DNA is TGTGCCAGCAGGGGACCGACAGGGAGCACAGATACGCAGTATTTT. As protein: CASRGPTGSTDTQYF.